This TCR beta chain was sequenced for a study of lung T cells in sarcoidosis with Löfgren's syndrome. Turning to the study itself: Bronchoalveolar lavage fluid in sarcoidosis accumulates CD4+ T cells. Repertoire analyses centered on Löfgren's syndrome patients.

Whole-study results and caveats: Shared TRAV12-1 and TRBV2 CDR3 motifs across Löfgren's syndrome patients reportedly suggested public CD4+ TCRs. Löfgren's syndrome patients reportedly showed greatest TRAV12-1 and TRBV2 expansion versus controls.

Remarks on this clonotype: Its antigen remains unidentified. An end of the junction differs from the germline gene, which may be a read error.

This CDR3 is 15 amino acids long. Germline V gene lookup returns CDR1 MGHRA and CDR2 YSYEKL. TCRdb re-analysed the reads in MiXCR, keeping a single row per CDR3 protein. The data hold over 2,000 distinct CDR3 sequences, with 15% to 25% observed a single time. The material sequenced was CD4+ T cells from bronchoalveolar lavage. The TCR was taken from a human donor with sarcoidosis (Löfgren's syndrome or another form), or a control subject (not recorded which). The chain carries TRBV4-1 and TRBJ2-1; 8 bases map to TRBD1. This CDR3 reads CASSQDPTGDHERSF. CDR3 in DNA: TGCGCCAGCAGCCAAGACCCGACAGGGGACCATGAGCGGTCCTTC.